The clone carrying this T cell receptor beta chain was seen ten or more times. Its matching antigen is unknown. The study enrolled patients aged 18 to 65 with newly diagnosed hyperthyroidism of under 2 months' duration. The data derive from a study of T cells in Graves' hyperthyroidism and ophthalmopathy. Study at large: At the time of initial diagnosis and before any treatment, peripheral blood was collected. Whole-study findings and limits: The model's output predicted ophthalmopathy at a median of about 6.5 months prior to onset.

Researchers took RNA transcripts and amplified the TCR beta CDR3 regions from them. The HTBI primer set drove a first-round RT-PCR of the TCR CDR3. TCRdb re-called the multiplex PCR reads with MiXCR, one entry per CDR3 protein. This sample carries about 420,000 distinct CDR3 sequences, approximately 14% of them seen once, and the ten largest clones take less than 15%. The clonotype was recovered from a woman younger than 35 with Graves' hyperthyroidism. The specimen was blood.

Here the CDR3 DNA reads TGCAGTGTCGAGATTAGTAACCAAGAGACCCAGTACTTC. This sequence encodes CSVEISNQETQYF. This chain joins TRBV20-1 and TRBJ2-5; D uncertain. V shed 7 bases and J shed 0 bases, with 12 bases lying between them. CDR1 DFQATT and CDR2 SNEGSKA come from the germline V gene (reference sequence). The CDR3 length is 13 residues.